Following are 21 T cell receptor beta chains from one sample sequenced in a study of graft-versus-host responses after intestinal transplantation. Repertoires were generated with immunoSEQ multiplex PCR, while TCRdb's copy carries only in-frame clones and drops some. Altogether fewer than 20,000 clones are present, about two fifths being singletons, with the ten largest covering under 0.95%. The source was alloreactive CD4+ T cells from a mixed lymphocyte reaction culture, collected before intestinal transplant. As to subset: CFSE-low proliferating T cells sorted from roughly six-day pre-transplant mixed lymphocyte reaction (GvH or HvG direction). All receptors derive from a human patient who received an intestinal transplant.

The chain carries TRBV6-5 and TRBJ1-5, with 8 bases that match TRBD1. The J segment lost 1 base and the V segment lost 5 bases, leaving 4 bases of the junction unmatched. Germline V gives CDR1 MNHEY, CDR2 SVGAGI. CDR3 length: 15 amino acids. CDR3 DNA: TGTGCCAGCAGTCAGGGGGCGCGGAGCAATCAGCCCCAGCATTTT. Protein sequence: CASSQGARSNQPQHF.

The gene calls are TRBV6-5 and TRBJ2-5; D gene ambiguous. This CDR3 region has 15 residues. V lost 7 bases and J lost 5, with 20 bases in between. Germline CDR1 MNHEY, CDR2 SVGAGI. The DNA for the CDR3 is TGTGCCAGCAAAAGATCGACAAGATGGGCGGAGACCCAGTACTTC. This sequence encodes CASKRSTRWAETQYF.

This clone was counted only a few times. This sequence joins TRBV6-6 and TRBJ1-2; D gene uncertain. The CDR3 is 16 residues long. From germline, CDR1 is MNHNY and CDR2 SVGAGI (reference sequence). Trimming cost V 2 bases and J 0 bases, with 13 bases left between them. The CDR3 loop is CASSYHKTKANYGYTF. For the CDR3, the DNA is TGTGCCAGCAGTTACCATAAGACTAAAGCTAACTATGGCTACACCTTC.

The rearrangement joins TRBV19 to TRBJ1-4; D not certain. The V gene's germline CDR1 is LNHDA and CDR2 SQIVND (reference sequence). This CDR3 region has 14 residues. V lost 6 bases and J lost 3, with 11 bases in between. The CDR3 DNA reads TGTGCCAGTAGCACCGGAGGGTCTAATGAAAAACTGTTTTTT. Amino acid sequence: CASSTGGSNEKLFF.

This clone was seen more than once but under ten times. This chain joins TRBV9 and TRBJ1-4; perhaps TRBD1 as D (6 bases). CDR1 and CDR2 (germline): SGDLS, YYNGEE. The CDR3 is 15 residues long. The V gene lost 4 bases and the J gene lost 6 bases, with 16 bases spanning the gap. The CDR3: CASSSSGVRDEKLFF. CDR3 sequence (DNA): TGTGCCAGCAGCTCGTCAGGGGTGCGGGATGAAAAACTGTTTTTT.

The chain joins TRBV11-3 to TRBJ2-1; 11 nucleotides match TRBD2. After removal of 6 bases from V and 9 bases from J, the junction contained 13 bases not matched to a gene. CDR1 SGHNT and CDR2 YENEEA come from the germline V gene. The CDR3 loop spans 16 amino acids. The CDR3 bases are TGTGCCAGCAGTCTAGGGCCTACTAGCGGGGGAAGTGAGCAGTTCTTC. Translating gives CASSLGPTSGGSEQFF.

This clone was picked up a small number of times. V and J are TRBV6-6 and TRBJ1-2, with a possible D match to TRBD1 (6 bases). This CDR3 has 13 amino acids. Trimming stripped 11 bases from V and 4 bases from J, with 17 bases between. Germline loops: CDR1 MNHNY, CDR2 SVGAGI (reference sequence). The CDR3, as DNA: TGTGCCGGATCAGGTTGGGGGCCCTATGGCTACACCTTC. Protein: CAGSGWGPYGYTF.

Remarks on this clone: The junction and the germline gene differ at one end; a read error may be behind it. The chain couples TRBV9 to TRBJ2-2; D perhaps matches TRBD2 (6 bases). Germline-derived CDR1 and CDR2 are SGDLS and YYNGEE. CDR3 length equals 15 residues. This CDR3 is CASSVLEGYTGEPFF. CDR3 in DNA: TGTGCCAGCAGCGTTTTGGAGGGGTACACCGGGGAGCCGTTTTTT.

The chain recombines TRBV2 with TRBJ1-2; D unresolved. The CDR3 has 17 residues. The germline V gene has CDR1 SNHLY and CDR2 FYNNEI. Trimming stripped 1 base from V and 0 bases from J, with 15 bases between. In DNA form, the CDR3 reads TGTGCCAGCAGTGAAGTGAGAGGAGGGAGAACTAACTATGGCTACACCTTC. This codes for CASSEVRGGRTNYGYTF.

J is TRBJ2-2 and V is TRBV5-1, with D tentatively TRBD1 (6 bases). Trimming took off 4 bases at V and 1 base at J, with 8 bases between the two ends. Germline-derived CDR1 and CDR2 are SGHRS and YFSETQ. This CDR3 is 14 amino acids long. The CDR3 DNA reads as TGCGCCAGCAGCCCGGGACAGAACACCGGGGAGCTGTTTTTT. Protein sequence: CASSPGQNTGELFF.

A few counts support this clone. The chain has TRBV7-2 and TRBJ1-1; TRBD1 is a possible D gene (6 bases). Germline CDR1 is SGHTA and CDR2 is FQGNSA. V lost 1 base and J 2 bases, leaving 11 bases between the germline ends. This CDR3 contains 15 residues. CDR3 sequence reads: CASSLVGGRNTEAFF. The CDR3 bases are TGTGCCAGCAGCTTAGTGGGGGGGCGAAACACTGAAGCTTTCTTT.

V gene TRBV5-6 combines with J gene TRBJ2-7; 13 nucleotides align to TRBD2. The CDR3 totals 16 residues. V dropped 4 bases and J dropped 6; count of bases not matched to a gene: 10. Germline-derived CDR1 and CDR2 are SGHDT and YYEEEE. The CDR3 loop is CASSPLRTSGGSEQYF. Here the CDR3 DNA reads TGTGCCAGCAGCCCATTGCGGACTAGCGGGGGAAGCGAGCAGTACTTC.

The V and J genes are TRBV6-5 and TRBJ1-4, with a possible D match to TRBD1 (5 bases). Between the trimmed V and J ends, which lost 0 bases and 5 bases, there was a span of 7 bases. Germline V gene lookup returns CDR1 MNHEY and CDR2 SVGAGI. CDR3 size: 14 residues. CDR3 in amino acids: CASSYSYRNEKLFF. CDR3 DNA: TGTGCCAGCAGTTACTCGTACAGGAATGAAAAACTGTTTTTT.

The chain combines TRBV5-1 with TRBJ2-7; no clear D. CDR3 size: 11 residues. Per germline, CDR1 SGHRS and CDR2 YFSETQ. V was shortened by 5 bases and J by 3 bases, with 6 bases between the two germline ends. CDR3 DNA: TGCGCCAGCAGTGACCTCTACGAGCAGTACTTC. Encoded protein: CASSDLYEQYF.

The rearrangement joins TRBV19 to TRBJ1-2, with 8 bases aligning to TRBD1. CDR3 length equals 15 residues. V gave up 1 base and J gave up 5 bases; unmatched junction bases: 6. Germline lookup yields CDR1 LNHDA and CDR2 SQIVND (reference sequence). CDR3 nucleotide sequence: TGTGCCAGTAGTATAGGAGGGACAGGTCGTTATGGCTACACCTTC. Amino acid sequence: CASSIGGTGRYGYTF.

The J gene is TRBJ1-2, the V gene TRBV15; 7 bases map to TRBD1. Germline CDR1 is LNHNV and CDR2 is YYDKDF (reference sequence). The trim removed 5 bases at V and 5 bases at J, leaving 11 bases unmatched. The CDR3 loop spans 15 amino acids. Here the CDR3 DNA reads TGTGCCACCAGCGCACTGGACAGGAACCGATATGGCTACACCTTC. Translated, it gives CATSALDRNRYGYTF. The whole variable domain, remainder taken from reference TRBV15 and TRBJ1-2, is DAMVIQNPRYQVTQFGKPVTLSCSQTLNHNVMYWYQQKSSQAPKLLFHYYDKDFNNEADTPDNFQSRRPNTSFCFLDIRSPGLGDTAMYLCATSALDRNRYGYTFGSGTRLTVV.

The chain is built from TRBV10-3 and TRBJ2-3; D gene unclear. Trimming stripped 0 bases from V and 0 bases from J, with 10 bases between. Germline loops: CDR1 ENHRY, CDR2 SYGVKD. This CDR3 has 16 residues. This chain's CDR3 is CAISESTGRSTDTQYF. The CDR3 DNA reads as TGTGCCATCAGTGAGTCGACGGGTCGGAGCACAGATACGCAGTATTTT.

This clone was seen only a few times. Here the CDR3 reads CASSVEVRTDTQYF. CDR3 in DNA: TGTGCCAGCAGCGTAGAAGTTCGCACAGATACGCAGTATTTT. The chain uses TRBV9 and TRBJ2-3; D gene unclear. V was shortened by 0 bases and J by 1 base, with 6 bases between the two germline ends. The CDR3 runs to 14 residues. Germline V gene sequence: CDR1 SGDLS, CDR2 YYNGEE.

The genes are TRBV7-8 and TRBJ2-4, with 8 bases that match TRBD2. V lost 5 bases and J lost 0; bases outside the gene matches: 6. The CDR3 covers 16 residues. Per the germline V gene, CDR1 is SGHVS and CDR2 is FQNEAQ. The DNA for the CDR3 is TGTGCCAGCAGCCCCGTCGGGAGGGTAGCCAAAAACATTCAGTACTTC. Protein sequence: CASSPVGRVAKNIQYF.

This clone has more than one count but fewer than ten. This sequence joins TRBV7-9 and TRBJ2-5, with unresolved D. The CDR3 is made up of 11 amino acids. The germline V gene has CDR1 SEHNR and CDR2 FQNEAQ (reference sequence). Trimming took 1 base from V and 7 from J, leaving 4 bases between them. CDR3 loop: CASSLEGTQYF. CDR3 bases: TGTGCCAGCAGCTTAGAGGGGACCCAGTACTTC. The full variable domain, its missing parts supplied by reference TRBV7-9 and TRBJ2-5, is DTGVSQNPRHKITKRGQNVTFRCDPISEHNRLYWYRQTLGQGPEFLTYFQNEAQLEKSRLLSDRFSAERPKGSFSTLEIQRTEQGDSAMYLCASSLEGTQYFGPGTRLLVL.

CDR3 sequence (DNA): TGTGCCAGCACCCGCGGTACAGGGGGCAGAAACACTGAAGCTTTCTTT. Protein: CASTRGTGGRNTEAFF. The chain couples TRBV4-2 to TRBJ1-1, with TRBD1 matching over 9 bases. The length of the CDR3 is 16 residues. The V gene end was trimmed by 7 bases and the J gene end by 2 bases; junction bases not matched to a gene: 11. CDR1 is LGHNA and CDR2 is YNFKEQ in the germline V gene.